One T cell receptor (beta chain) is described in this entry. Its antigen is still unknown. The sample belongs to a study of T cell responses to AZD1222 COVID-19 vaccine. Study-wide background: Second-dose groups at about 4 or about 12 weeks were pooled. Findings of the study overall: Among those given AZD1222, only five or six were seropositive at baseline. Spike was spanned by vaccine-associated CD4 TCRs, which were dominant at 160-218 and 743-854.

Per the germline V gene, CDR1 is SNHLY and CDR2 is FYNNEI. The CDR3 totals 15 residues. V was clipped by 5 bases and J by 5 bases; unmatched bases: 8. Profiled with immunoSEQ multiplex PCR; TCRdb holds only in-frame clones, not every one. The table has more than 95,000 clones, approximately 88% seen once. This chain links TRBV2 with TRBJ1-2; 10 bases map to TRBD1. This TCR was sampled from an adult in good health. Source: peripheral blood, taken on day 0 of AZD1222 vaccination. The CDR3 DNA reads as TGTGCCAGCAGTCCTAGACAGGGGGCTTATTATGGCTACACCTTC. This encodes CASSPRQGAYYGYTF.